This TCR beta chain derives from a study of blood T cell repertoires in COVID-19. Looking at the study overall: Whether acute or convalescent, the COVID-19 samples came from the United States, Italy and Spain. T cells, B-cell-depleted T cells, or PBMCs supplied cDNA or gDNA.

As originally analysed: Amplification of reference gene primers was used by the study to estimate nucleated cell counts. TCRdb's copy holds only in-frame clones and misses some; the assay was immunoSEQ multiplex PCR. The V and J calls and the clone size are those of that table, but D and trimming were determined from the DNA. The sample lists tens of thousands of clones, about nine tenths occurring once. The germline V gene has CDR1 LNHDA and CDR2 SQIVND (reference sequence). The CDR3 extends over 15 amino acids. The V and J ends lost 5 bases and 4 bases, in that order; junction bases with no gene match: 6.

Sequenced input: peripheral blood. The receptor was isolated from a human donor in a cohort sampled during active COVID-19. The V call is TRBV19, the J call TRBJ2-3, with 10 bases matching TRBD2. The CDR3 protein is CASSYLAGVSDTQYF. The DNA for the CDR3 is TGTGCCAGTAGTTACCTAGCGGGAGTGTCAGATACGCAGTATTTT.